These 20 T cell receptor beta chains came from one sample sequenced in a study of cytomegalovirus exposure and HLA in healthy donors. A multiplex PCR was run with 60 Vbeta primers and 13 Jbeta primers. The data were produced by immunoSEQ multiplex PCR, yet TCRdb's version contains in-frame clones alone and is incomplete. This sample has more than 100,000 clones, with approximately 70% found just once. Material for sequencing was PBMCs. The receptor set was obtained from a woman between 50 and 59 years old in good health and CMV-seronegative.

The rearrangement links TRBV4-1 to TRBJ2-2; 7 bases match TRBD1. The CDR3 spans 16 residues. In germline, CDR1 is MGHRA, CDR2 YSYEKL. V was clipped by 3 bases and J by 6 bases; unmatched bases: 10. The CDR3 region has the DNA TGCGCCAGCAGCCACCGGGACAGCTTTCTATCCGGGGAGCTGTTTTTT. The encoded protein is CASSHRDSFLSGELFF.

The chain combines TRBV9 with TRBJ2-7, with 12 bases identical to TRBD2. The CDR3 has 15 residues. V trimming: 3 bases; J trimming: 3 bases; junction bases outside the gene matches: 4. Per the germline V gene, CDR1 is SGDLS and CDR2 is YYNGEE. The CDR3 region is CASSATSGRYYEQYF. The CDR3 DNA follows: TGTGCCAGCAGCGCCACTAGCGGGAGGTACTACGAGCAGTACTTC.

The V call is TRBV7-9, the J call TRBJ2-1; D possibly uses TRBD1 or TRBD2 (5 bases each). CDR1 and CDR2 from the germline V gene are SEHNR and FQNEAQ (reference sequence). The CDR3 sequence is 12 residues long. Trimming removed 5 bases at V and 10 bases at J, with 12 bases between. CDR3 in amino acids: CASSLGEREQFF. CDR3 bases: TGTGCCAGCAGCCTAGGGGAGCGGGAGCAGTTCTTC. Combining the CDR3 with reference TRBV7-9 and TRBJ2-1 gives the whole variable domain DTGVSQNPRHKITKRGQNVTFRCDPISEHNRLYWYRQTLGQGPEFLTYFQNEAQLEKSRLLSDRFSAERPKGSFSTLEIQRTEQGDSAMYLCASSLGEREQFFGPGTRLTVL.

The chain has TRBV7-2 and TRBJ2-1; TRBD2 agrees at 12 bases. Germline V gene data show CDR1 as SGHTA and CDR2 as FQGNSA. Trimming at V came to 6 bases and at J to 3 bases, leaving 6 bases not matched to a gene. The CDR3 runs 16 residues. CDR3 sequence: CASSPSGGAFYNEQFF. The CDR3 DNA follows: TGTGCCAGCAGTCCTAGCGGGGGGGCTTTCTACAATGAGCAGTTCTTC.

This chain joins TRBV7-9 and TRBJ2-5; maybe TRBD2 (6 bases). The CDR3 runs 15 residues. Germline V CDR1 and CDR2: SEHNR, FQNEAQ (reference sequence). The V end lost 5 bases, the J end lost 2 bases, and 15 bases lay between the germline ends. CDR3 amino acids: CASSGGQGRQETQYF. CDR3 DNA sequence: TGTGCCAGCAGCGGAGGGCAGGGTCGTCAAGAGACCCAGTACTTC.

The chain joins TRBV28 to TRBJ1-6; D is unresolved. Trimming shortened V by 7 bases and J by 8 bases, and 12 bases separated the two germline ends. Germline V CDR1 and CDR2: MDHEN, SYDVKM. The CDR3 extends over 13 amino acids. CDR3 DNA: TGTGCCAGCAATCCCCAAGAGGATTCACCCCTCCACTTT. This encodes CASNPQEDSPLHF.

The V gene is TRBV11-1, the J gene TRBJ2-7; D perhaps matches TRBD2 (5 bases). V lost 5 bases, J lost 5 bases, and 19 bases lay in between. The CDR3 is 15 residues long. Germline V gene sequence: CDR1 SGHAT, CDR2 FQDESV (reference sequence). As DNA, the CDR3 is TGTGCCAGCAGCCCAACCGATGGACGGGGAGACGAGCAGTACTTC. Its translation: CASSPTDGRGDEQYF.

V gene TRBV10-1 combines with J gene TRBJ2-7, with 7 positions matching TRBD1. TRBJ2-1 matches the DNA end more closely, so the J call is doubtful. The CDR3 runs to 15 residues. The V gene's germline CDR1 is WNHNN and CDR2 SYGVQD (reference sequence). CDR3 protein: CASSVTGYPNNEQFF. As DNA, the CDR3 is TGCGCCAGCAGTGTGACAGGGTACCCCAACAATGAGCAGTTCTTC.

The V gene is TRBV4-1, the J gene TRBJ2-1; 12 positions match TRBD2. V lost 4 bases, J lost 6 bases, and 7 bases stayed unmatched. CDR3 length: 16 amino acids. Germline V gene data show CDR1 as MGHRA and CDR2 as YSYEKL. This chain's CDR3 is CASSLRTSGRSNEQFF. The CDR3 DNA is TGCGCCAGCAGCCTCCGAACTAGCGGGAGGTCCAATGAGCAGTTCTTC.

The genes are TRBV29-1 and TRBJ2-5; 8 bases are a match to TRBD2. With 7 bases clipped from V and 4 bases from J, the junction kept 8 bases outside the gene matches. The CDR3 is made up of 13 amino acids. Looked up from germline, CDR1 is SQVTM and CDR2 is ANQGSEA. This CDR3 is CSAAPGGGETQYF. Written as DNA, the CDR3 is TGCAGCGCCGCCCCGGGGGGGGGAGAGACCCAGTACTTC.

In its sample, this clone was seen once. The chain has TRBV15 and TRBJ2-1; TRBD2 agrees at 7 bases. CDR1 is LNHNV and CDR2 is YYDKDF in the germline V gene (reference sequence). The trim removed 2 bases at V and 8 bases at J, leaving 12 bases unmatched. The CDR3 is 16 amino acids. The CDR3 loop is CATSRSRDYLWDEQFF. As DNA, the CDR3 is TGTGCCACCAGCAGATCCCGGGACTACCTTTGGGATGAGCAGTTCTTC.

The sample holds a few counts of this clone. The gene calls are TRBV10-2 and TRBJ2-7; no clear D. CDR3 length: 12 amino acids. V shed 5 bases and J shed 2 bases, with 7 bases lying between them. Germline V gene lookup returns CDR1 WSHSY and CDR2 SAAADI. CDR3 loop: CASSRTAYEQYF. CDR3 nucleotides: TGCGCCAGCAGTCGTACAGCCTACGAGCAGTACTTC.

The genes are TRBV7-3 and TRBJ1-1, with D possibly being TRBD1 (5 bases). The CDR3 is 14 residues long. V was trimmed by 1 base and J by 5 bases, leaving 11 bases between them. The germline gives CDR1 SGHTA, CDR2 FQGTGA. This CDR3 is CASSLNGAGTEAFF. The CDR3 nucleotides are TGTGCCAGCAGCTTAAATGGGGCTGGTACTGAAGCTTTCTTT.

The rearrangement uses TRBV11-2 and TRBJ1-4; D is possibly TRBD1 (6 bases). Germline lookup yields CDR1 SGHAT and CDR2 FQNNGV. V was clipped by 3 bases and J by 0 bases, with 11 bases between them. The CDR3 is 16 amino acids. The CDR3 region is CASSLGTITTNEKLFF. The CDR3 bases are TGTGCCAGCAGCTTGGGGACAATTACAACTAATGAAAAACTGTTTTTT. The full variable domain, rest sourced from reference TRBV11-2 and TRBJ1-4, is EAGVAQSPRYKIIEKRQSVAFWCNPISGHATLYWYQQILGQGPKLLIQFQNNGVVDDSQLPKDRFSAERLKGVDSTLKIQPAKLEDSAVYLCASSLGTITTNEKLFFGSGTQLSVL.

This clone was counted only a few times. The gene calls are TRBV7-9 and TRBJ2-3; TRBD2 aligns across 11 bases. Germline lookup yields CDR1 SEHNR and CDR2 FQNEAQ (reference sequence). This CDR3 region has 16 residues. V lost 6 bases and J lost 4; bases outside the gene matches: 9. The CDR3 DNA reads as TGTGCCAGCAGTAAATTAGCGGGAGGGCAGGCAGATACGCAGTATTTT. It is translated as CASSKLAGGQADTQYF.

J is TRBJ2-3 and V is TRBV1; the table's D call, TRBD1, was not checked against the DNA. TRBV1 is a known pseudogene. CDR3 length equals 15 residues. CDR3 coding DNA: TGCACCAGCAGGGACAGTGAGATTCGCACAGATACGCAGTATTTT. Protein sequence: CTSRDSEIRTDTQYF.

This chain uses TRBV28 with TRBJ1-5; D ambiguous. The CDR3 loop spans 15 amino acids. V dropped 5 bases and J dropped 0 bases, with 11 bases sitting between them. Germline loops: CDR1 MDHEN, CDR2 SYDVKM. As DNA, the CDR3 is TGTGCCAGCAGTACCTGGGAGGGTAGCAATCAGCCCCAGCATTTT. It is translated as CASSTWEGSNQPQHF.

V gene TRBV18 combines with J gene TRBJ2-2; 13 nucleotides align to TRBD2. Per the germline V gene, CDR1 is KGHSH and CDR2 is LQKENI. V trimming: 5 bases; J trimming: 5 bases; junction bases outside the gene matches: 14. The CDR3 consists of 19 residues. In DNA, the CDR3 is TGTGCCAGCTCATTGAGGACTAGCGGGAGCGGTGGTGGAACCGGGGAGCTGTTTTTT. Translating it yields CASSLRTSGSGGGTGELFF.

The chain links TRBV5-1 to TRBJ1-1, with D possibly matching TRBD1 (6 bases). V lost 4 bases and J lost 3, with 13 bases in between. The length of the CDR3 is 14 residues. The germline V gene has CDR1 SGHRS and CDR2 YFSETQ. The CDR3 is CASSGTRQDTEAFF. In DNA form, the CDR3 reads TGCGCCAGCAGCGGGACCCGACAGGACACTGAAGCTTTCTTT.

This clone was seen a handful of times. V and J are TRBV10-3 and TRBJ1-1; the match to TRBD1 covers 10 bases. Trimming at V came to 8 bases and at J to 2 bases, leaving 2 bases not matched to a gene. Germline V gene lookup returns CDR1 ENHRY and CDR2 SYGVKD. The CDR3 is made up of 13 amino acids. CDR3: CAIRTGGNTEAFF. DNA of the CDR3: TGTGCCATCCGGACAGGGGGAAACACTGAAGCTTTCTTT.